Each of the 12 T cell receptor beta chains below was sequenced from the same sample in a study of blood T cell repertoires in COVID-19. Method: immunoSEQ multiplex PCR; TCRdb's copy keeps in-frame clones and lacks some. In the table there are some 280,000 clones, 89% of which are singletons. The sequenced sample was peripheral blood. The receptors derive from a woman between 55 and 75 years old with acute or convalescent COVID-19.

The chain joins TRBV29-1 to TRBJ2-2, with TRBD2 matching 14 bases. The V and J ends lost 5 bases and 1 base, in that order; junction bases with no gene match: 3. The germline gives CDR1 SQVTM, CDR2 ANQGSEA. The length of the CDR3 is 16 residues. In nucleotides, the CDR3 is TGCAGCGTTTCCGGGACTAGCGGGAGGAACACCGGGGAGCTGTTTTTT. Its protein product is CSVSGTSGRNTGELFF.

Remarks on this clone: The sample holds other DNA sequences that translate to the same CDR3. Written as DNA, the CDR3 is TGCGCCAGCAGCCTGGGACAGGGTCAGCCCCAGCATTTT. As protein: CASSLGQGQPQHF. The chain couples TRBV5-1 to TRBJ1-5; 9 positions agree with TRBD1. The CDR3 totals 13 residues. The ends lost 4 bases at V and 6 bases at J; junction bases unmatched: 2. Germline V gene data show CDR1 as SGHRS and CDR2 as YFSETQ.

The V and J genes are TRBV20-1 and TRBJ2-1; 7 bases line up with TRBD1. Trimming removed 3 bases from V and 4 bases from J; junction bases left unmatched: 12. From germline, CDR1 is DFQATT and CDR2 SNEGSKA (reference sequence). There are 16 residues in the CDR3. Here the CDR3 reads CSASIGQVWDYNEQFF. CDR3 DNA sequence: TGCAGTGCTAGTATCGGACAGGTGTGGGATTACAATGAGCAGTTCTTC.

J is TRBJ2-2 and V is TRBV5-4; D unresolved. CDR3 length: 12 amino acids. Per the germline V gene, CDR1 is SGHNT and CDR2 is YYREEE (reference sequence). Trimming took off 4 bases at V and 6 bases at J, with 7 bases between the two ends. The CDR3 is CASSGRSGELFF. DNA for the CDR3: TGTGCCAGCAGCGGGCGCTCCGGGGAGCTGTTTTTT.

This clone appeared once. The J gene is TRBJ2-2, the V gene TRBV24-1, with TRBD1 matching 7 bases. The CDR3 contains 15 residues. CDR1 and CDR2 from the germline V gene are KGHDR and SFDVKD. V lost 4 bases, J lost 11 bases, and 12 bases stayed unmatched. The CDR3 nucleotides are TGTGCCACCAGTGACCGGACAGGCCAAACCCCCGAGCTGTTTTTT. The encoded protein is CATSDRTGQTPELFF.

The V call is TRBV30, the J call TRBJ2-5; 9 positions match TRBD2. The CDR3 loop spans 14 amino acids. Germline V gene sequence: CDR1 GTSNPN, CDR2 SVGIG (reference sequence). V lost 5 bases and J lost 5; bases outside the gene matches: 9. The CDR3 nucleotides are TGTGCCTGGGTGACTAGCGGTCCTTTGGAGACCCAGTACTTC. It encodes CAWVTSGPLETQYF.

The rearrangement links TRBV5-1 to TRBJ1-2; unclear D gene. CDR1 SGHRS and CDR2 YFSETQ come from the germline V gene. V was trimmed by 3 bases and J by 7 bases, leaving 13 bases between them. This CDR3 region has 13 residues. This CDR3 is CASSSGGLAGYTF. Written as DNA, the CDR3 is TGCGCCAGCAGCTCCGGTGGGCTAGCTGGCTACACCTTC. Full variable domain (remainder filled in from reference TRBV5-1 and TRBJ1-2): KAGVTQTPRYLIKTRGQQVTLSCSPISGHRSVSWYQQTPGQGLQFLFEYFSETQRNKGNFPGRFSGRQFSNSRSEMNVSTLELGDSALYLCASSSGGLAGYTFGSGTRLTVV.

The chain is built from TRBV23-1 and TRBJ1-1; D gene uncertain. TRBV23-1 is an ORF; its function is uncertain. The V end lost 6 bases, the J end lost 4 bases, and 24 bases lay between the germline ends. This CDR3 comprises 17 residues. CDR3 coding DNA: TGCGCCAGCAGACCCAGATTATTCTCTAGCTCCCGCACTGAAGCTTTCTTT. Protein sequence: CASRPRLFSSSRTEAFF.

Note on this clone: The junction does not match germline at one end; this may be a read error. The gene calls are TRBV7-7 and TRBJ2-5, with 7 bases that match TRBD2. CDR3 length: 15 residues. Germline CDR1 and CDR2: SSHAT and FNYEAQ (reference sequence). CDR3 loop: CASSPAGGSLETQYF. The DNA for the CDR3 is TGTGCTAGCAGCCCGGCGGGCGGGAGTTTGGAGACCCAGTACTTC.

This chain links TRBV6-2 or TRBV6-3 with TRBJ1-2; TRBD1 is a possible D gene (5 bases). Germline CDR1 MNHEY, CDR2 SVGEGT. The CDR3 length is 17 residues. V was cut by 3 bases and J by 0 bases, with 17 bases left in between. This chain's CDR3 is CASSYFGGAPTNYGYTF. The DNA of the CDR3 is TGTGCCAGCAGTTATTTCGGGGGAGCCCCTACTAACTATGGCTACACCTTC.

This chain connects TRBV3-1 (or the pseudogene TRBV3-2) to TRBJ1-2; 12 bases are shared with TRBD1. J was trimmed by 6 bases and V by 1 base; bases with no gene match: 6. The CDR3 sequence is 16 residues long. Germline V gene lookup returns CDR1 LGHDT and CDR2 YNNKEL (reference sequence). The CDR3 spells CASSQVPGQGAHGYTF. DNA for the CDR3: TGTGCCAGCAGCCAAGTTCCGGGACAGGGGGCGCATGGCTACACCTTC.

V gene TRBV19 combines with J gene TRBJ2-7; 9 bases align to TRBD1. Germline loops: CDR1 LNHDA, CDR2 SQIVND (reference sequence). After removal of 5 bases from V and 6 bases from J, the junction contained 5 bases not matched to a gene. The CDR3 runs 13 residues. CDR3 sequence (DNA): TGTGCCAGTAGTTTCGGACAGGGGCTCGAGCAGTACTTC. This sequence encodes CASSFGQGLEQYF.